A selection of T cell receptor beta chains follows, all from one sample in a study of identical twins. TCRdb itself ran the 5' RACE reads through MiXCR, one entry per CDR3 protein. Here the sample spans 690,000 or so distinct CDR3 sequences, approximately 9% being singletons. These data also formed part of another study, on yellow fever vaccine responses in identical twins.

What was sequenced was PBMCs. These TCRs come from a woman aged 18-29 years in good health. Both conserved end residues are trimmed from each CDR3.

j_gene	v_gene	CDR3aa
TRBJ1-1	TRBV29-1	SVGAPTGWTEAF
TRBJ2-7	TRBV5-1	ASSLEDRTYEQY
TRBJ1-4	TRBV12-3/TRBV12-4	ASTPEGNEKLF
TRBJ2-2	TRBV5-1	ASKEIRGNTGELF
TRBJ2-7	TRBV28	ASSFTPRRVNYEQY
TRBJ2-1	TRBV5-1	ASSLSREGNEQF
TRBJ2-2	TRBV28	ASSRPQNTGELF
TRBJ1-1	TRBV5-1	ASSSGVDRASAF
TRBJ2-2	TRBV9	ASSPNTGLAGDYTGELF
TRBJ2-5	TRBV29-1	SVDVTGPETQY
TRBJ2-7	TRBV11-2	ASSDSGRASGEQY
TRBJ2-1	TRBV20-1	SAIMDSYNEQF
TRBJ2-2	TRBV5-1	ASSARVGTGELF
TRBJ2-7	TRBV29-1	SVGTSGKASTREQY
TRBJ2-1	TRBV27	ASSSTSGGPLNEQF
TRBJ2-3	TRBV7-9	ASSSRVSTDTQY
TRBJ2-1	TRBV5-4	ASSLDLSNEQF
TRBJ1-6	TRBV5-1	ASSLGPGQNNSPLH
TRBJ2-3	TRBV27	ASGIIGTDTQY
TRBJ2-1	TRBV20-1	SAPSRQSFSYNEQF
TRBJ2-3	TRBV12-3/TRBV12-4	ASSLGLAGVGSDTQY
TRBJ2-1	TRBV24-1	ATSVSSGTPGNEQF
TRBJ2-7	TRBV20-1	SARAPGQGTYEQY
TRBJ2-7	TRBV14	ASSPVGRRSYEQY
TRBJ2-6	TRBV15	ATSKKAETGYLGANVLT
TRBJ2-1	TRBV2	ASSVVGGPVVQF
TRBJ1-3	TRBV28	ASNRGYAGNTIY